The subject of this entry is one TCR beta chain. Antigen: not known. The CDR3 is 14 residues long. V lost 0 bases and J lost 4, with 10 bases in between. CDR1 and CDR2 (germline): DFQATT, SNEGSKA (reference sequence). Each TCR beta cDNA library carried unique molecular identifiers. TCRdb called the PCR reads again in MiXCR, with one record for every CDR3 protein. The sample has approximately 460,000 distinct CDR3 sequences, roughly 45% seen once; the top ten hold around 10%. These data are taken from a study of post-analysis software for immune sequencing data. General observations from the study: In patients, about 5 TRBV segments were more frequent than in controls, with TRBV5-6, TRBV5-1 and TRBV20-1 among them.

The chain combines TRBV20-1 with TRBJ1-5; D ambiguous. The source is a girl aged 10 to 17 with multiple sclerosis. Input material: blood. The CDR3 DNA is TGCAGTGCTAGAGATCACTTGGGAAATCAGCCCCAGCATTTT. This encodes CSARDHLGNQPQHF.